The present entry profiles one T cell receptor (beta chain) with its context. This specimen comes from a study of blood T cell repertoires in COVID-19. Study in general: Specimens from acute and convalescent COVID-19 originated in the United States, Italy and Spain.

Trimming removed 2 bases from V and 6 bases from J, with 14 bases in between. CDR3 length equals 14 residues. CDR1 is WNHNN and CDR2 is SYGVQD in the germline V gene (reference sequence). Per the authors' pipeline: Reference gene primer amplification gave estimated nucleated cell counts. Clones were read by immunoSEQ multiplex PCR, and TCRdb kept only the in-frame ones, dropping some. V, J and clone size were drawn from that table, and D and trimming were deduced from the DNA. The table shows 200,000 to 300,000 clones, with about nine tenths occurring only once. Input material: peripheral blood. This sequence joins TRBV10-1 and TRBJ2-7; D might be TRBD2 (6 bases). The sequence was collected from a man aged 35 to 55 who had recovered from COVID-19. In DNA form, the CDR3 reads TGCGCCAGCAGTGAGCTACGGACTACCGGCGAGCAGTACTTC. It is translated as CASSELRTTGEQYF.